The rows below give T cell receptor beta chains drawn from one sample of a study of blood T cells in healthy people across ages. TCRdb passed the 5' RACE reads through MiXCR, listing each CDR3 protein once. The sample lists some 790,000 distinct CDR3 sequences; 29% were seen once. Sequencing was done on a sample of blood. These receptors all stem from a woman older than 75 in good health. CDR3s include the opening cysteine and the closing phenylalanine or tryptophan. D genes are given only for firm matches. Clone size is stated in some rows and not others, as once, few, many or a class when expanded.

V gene,D gene,J gene,clone size,CDR3 protein,CDR3 DNA
TRBV6-1,.,TRBJ1-4,few,CASSDIVVREKLFF,TGTGCCAGCAGTGATATAGTAGTAAGAGAAAAACTGTTTTTT
TRBV7-8,.,TRBJ1-5,few,CASSLRIDISYQPQHF,TGTGCCAGCAGCTTGCGGATTGACATTTCATATCAGCCCCAGCATTTT
TRBV7-9,TRBD1,TRBJ2-3,many,CASSLRQGRRDTQYF,TGTGCCAGCAGCTTAAGACAGGGACGGAGGGATACGCAGTATTTT
TRBV5-1,.,TRBJ2-1,.,CASSLGGSINEQFF,TGCGCCAGCAGCCTGGGTGGGAGCATTAATGAGCAGTTCTTC
TRBV29-1,.,TRBJ1-1,.,CSAPGGSTEAFF,TGCAGCGCCCCGGGTGGTTCCACTGAAGCTTTCTTT
TRBV6-2/TRBV6-3,TRBD1,TRBJ1-1,few,CASRRHAGGKMDTEAFF,TGTGCCAGCAGGCGCCACGCAGGGGGAAAAATGGACACTGAAGCTTTCTTT
TRBV25-1,TRBD1,TRBJ1-2,many,CASSAEDRVSYGYTF,TGTGCCAGCAGTGCTGAGGACAGGGTTAGCTATGGCTACACCTTC
TRBV7-2,TRBD1,TRBJ1-2,many,CASSPGPGQTFGYTF,TGTGCCAGCAGCCCGGGGCCGGGACAGACCTTTGGCTACACCTTC
TRBV10-3,TRBD1,TRBJ1-5,many,CAISGGTGRDNQPQHF,TGTGCCATCAGTGGAGGGACAGGGCGGGACAATCAGCCCCAGCATTTT
TRBV29-1,.,TRBJ2-7,many,CSVAPTDSYEQYF,TGCAGCGTTGCTCCGACTGATTCCTACGAGCAGTACTTC
TRBV20-1,TRBD2,TRBJ2-3,.,CSAPYRRLAGTTDTQYF,TGCAGTGCACCATACCGTAGACTAGCGGGGACCACAGACACGCAGTATTTT
TRBV6-6,.,TRBJ2-5,many,CASTLQGPPGTQYF,TGTGCCAGCACCCTACAGGGACCTCCTGGGACCCAGTACTTC
TRBV20-1,.,TRBJ2-1,many,CSASWGSDNEQFF,TGCAGTGCTAGTTGGGGGTCCGACAATGAGCAGTTCTTC
TRBV6-1,.,TRBJ2-1,.,CASSEALGLPFF,TGTGCCAGCAGTGAAGCCCTGGGTCTACCGTTCTTC
TRBV25-1,TRBD1,TRBJ1-2,many,CASSRSGGADGYTF,TGTGCCAGCAGTAGATCAGGGGGCGCGGACGGCTACACCTTC
TRBV14,.,TRBJ2-1,once,CASSQRTGSYNEQFF,TGCGCCAGCAGCCAAAGGACGGGCTCCTACAATGAGCAGTTCTTC
TRBV7-2,TRBD1,TRBJ2-2,.,CASSLDGQGAGELFF,TGTGCCAGCAGCTTAGACGGACAGGGCGCCGGGGAGCTGTTTTTT